This T cell receptor (beta chain) was sequenced in a study of cytomegalovirus exposure and HLA in healthy donors. Findings and limits, study-wide: Immune exposure information comprised only CMV serostatus. Both high specificity and high sensitivity reportedly marked the classifier's diagnosis of cytomegalovirus status.

The CDR3 runs to 15 residues. Germline CDR1 and CDR2: MNHNS and SASEGT. J lost 7 bases, V lost 2 bases, and 8 bases had no gene match. Primers: 60 Vbeta forward and 13 Jbeta reverse. Sequencing used immunoSEQ multiplex PCR; TCRdb keeps in-frame clones, though not all of them. Here the sample spans approximately 160,000 clones, around 78% being singletons. In the case of this clone: Antigen unknown.

The clonotype was recovered from a man in his forties in good health and CMV-seronegative. The chain links TRBV6-1 to TRBJ1-2; TRBD1 aligns across 9 bases. Source material: PBMCs. Here the CDR3 reads CASSEPRDRVGGYTF. DNA of the CDR3: TGTGCCAGCAGTGAACCCCGGGACAGGGTCGGTGGCTACACCTTC.